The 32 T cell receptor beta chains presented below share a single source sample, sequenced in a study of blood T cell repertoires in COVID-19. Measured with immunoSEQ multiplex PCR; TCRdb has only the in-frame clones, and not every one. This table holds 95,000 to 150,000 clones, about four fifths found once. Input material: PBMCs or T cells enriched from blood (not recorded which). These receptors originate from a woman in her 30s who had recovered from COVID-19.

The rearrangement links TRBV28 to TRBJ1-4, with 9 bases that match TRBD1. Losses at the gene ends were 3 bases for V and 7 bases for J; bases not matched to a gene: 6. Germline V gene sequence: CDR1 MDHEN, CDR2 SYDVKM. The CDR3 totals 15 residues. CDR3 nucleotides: TGTGCCAGCAGTTTTACCGGGACAGGGCGTGAAAAACTGTTTTTT. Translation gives CASSFTGTGREKLFF.

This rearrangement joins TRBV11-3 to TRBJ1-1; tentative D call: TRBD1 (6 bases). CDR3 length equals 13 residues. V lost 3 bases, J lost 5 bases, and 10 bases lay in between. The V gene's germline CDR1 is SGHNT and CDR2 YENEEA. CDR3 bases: TGTGCCAGCAGCTTCGAGGGGGGGACTGAAGCTTTCTTT. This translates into CASSFEGGTEAFF.

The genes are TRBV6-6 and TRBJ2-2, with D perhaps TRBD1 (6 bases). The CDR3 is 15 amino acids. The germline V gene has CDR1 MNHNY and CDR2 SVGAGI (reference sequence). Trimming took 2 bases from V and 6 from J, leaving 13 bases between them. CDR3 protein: CASSYEPGAAGELFF. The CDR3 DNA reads TGTGCCAGCAGTTACGAGCCAGGGGCGGCCGGGGAGCTGTTTTTT.

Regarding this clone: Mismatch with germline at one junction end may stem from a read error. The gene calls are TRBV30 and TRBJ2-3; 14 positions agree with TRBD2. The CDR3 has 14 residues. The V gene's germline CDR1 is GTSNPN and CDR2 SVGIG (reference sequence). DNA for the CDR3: TGTGCCGGGAGGACTAGCGGGAGGACAGATACGCAGTATTTT. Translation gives CAGRTSGRTDTQYF.

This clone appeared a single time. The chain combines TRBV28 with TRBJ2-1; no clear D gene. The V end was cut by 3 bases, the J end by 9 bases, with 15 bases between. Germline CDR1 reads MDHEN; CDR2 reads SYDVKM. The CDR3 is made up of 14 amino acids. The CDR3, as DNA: TGTGCCAGCAGTTTCTCCCCGGTCCTACGTGAGCAGTTCTTC. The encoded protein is CASSFSPVLREQFF.

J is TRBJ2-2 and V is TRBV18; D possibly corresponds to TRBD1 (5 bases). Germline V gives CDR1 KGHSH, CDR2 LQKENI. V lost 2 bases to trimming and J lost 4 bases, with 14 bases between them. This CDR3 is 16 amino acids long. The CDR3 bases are TGTGCCAGCTCACCATATTCCAGTCAGGGCACCGGGGAGCTGTTTTTT. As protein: CASSPYSSQGTGELFF. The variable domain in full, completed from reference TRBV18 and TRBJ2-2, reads NAGVMQNPRHLVRRRGQEARLRCSPMKGHSHVYWYRQLPEEGLKFMVYLQKENIIDESGMPKERFSAEFPKEGPSILRIQQVVRGDSAAYFCASSPYSSQGTGELFFGEGSRLTVL.

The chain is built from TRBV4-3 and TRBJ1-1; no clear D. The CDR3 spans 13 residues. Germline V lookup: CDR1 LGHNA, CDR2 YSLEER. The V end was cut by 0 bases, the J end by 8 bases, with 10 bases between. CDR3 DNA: TGCGCCAGCAGCCAAGAAGCACTCGGGGAAGCTTTCTTT. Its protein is CASSQEALGEAFF.

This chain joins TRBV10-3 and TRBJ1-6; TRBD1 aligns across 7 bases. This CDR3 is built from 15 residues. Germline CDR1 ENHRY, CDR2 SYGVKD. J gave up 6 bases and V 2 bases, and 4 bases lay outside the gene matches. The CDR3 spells CAISEPDRSNSPLHF. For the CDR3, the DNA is TGTGCCATCAGTGAGCCGGACAGGAGTAATTCACCCCTCCACTTT.

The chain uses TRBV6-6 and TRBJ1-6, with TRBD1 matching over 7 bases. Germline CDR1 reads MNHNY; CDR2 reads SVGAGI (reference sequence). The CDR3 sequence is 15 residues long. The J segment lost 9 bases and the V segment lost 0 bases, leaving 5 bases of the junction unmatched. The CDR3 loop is CASSYSRTGPSPLHF. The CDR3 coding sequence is TGTGCCAGCAGTTACTCCCGGACAGGCCCTTCACCCCTCCACTTT.

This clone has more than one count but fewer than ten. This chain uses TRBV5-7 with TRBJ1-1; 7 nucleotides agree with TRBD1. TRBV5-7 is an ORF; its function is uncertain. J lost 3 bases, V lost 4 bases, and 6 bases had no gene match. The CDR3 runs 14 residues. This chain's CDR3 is CASSPTGLYTEAFF. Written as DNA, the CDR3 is TGTGCCAGCAGCCCGACAGGGCTGTACACTGAAGCTTTCTTT.

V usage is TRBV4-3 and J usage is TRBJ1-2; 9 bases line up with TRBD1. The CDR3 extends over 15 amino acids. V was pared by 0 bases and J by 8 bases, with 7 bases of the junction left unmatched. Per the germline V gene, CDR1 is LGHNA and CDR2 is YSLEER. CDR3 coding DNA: TGCGCCAGCAGCCAAGAACTACAGGGGGCGAGAGGCTACACCTTC. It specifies CASSQELQGARGYTF.

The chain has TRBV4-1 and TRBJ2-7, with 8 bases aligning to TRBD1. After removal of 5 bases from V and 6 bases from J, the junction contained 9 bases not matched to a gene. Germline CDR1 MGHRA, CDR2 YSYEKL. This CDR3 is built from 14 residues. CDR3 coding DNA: TGCGCCAGCAGCACACTCGGACAGGGAGGCGAGCAGTACTTC. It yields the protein CASSTLGQGGEQYF.

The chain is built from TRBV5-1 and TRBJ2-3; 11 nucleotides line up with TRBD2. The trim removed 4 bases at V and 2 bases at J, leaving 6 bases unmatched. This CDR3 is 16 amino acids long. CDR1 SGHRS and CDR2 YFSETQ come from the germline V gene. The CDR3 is CASSGGLAGPTDTQYF. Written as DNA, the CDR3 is TGCGCCAGCAGCGGCGGACTAGCGGGTCCCACAGATACGCAGTATTTT.

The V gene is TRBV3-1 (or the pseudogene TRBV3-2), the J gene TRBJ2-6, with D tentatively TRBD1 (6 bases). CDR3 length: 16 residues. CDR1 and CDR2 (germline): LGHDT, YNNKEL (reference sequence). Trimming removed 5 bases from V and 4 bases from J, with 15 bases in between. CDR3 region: CASSFAEGVGANVLTF. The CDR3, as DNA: TGTGCCAGCAGCTTCGCTGAGGGGGTAGGGGCCAACGTCCTGACTTTC.

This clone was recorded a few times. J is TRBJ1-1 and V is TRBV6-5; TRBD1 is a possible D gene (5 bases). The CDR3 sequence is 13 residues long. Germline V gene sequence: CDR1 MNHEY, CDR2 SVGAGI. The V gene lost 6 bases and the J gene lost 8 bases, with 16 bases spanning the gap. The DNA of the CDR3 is TGTGCCAGCAGAGTAGGGGTGCAGGAGGAAGCTTTCTTT. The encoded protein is CASRVGVQEEAFF.

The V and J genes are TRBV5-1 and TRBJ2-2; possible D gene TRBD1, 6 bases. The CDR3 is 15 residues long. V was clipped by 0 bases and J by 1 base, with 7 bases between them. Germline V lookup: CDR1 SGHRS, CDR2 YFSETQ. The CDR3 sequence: CASSLVQGNTGELFF. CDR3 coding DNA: TGCGCCAGCAGCTTGGTACAGGGGAACACCGGGGAGCTGTTTTTT.

CDR3 DNA sequence: TGTGCCAGCAGTGACAGGGACCCCCAGCCCCAGCATTTT. It is translated as CASSDRDPQPQHF. The chain has TRBV28 and TRBJ1-5, with 7 bases aligning to TRBD1. Germline CDR1 and CDR2: MDHEN and SYDVKM. The V gene end was trimmed by 5 bases and the J gene end by 7 bases; junction bases not matched to a gene: 5. This CDR3 contains 13 residues.

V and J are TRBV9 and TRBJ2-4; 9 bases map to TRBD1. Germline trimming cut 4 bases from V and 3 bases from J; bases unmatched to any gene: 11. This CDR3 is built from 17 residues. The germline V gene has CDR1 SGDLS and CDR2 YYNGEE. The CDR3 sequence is CASSSRRTGVDKNIQYF. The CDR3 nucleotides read TGTGCCAGCAGCTCAAGGAGGACAGGGGTGGACAAAAACATTCAGTACTTC.

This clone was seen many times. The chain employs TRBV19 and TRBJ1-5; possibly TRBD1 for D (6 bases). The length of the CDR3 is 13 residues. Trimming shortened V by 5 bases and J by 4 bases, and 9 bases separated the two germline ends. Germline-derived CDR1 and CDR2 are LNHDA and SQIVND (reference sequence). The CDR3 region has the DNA TGTGCCAGTAGTCCCACAGGGAATCAGCCCCAGCATTTT. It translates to CASSPTGNQPQHF.

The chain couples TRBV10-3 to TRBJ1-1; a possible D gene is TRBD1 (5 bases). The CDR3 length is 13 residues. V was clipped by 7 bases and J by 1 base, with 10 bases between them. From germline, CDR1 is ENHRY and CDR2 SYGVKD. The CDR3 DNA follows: TGTGCCATCAAGGCCAGGGAGAACACTGAAGCTTTCTTT. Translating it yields CAIKARENTEAFF.

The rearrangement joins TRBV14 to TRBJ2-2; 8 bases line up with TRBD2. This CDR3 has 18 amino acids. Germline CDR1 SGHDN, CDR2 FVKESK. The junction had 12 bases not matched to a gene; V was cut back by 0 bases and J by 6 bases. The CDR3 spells CASSQDPWSGRKPGELFF. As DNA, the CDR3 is TGTGCCAGCAGCCAAGATCCTTGGAGCGGGAGAAAACCCGGGGAGCTGTTTTTT.

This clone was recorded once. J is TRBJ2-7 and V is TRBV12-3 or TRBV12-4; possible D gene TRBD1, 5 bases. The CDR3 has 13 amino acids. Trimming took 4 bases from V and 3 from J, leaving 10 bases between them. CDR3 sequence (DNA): TGTGCCAGCAGTTCCCGACAGAGCTACGAGCAGTACTTC. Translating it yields CASSSRQSYEQYF.

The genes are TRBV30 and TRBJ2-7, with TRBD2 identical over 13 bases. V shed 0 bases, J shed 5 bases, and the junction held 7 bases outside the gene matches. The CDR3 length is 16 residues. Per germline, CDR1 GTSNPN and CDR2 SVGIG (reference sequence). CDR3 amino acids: CAWSVRGLAGAHEQYF. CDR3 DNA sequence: TGTGCCTGGAGTGTCCGAGGACTAGCGGGAGCTCACGAGCAGTACTTC.

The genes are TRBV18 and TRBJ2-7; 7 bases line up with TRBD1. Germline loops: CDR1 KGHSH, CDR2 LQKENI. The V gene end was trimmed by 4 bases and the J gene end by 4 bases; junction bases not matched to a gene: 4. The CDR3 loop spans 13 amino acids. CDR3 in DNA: TGTGCCAGCTCACGAACAGGGGATTACGAGCAGTACTTC. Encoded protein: CASSRTGDYEQYF.

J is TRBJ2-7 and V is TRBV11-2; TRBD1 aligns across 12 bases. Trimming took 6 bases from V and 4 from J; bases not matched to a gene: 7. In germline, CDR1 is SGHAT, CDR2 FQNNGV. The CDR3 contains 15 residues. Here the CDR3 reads CASRGPGQGAYEQYF. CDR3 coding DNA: TGTGCCAGCAGGGGGCCGGGACAGGGGGCGTACGAGCAGTACTTC.

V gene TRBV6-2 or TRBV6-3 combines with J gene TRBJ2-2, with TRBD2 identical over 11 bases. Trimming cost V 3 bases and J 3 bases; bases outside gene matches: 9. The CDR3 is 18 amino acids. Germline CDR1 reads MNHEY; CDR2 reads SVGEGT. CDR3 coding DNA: TGTGCCAGCAGTTATTCTGAGGTGGGACTAGCGGACACCGGGGAGCTGTTTTTT. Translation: CASSYSEVGLADTGELFF.

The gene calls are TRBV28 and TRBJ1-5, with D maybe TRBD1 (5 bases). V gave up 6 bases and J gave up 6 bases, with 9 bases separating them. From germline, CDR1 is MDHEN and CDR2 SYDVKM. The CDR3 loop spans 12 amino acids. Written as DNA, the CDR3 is TGTGCCAGCAGCCTGGGGCGTCAGCCCCAGCATTTT. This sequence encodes CASSLGRQPQHF.

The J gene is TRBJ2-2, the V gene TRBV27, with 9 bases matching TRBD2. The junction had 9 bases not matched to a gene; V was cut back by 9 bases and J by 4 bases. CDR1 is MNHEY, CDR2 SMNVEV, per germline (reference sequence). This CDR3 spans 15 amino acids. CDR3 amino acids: CASNLAGYGTGELFF. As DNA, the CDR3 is TGTGCCAGTAACCTAGCGGGGTATGGCACCGGGGAGCTGTTTTTT.

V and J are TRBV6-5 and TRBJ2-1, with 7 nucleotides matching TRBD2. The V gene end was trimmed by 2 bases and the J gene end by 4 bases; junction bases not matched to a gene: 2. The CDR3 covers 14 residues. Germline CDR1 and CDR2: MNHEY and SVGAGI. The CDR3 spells CASSYGAGYNEQFF. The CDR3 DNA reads TGTGCCAGCAGTTACGGAGCGGGGTACAATGAGCAGTTCTTC.

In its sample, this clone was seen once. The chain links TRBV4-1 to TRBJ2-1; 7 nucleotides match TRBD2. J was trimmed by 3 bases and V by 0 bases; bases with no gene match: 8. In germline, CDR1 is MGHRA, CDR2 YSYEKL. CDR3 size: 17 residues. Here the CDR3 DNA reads TGCGCCAGCAGCCAAGACAGAGGCGGGAGCTTCTACAATGAGCAGTTCTTC. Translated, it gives CASSQDRGGSFYNEQFF.

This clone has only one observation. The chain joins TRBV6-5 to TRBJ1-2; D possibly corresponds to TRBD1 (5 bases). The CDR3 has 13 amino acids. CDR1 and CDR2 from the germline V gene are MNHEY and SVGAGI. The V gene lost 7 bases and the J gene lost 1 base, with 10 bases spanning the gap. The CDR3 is CASTRGLNYGYTF. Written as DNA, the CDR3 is TGTGCCAGCACTCGGGGACTTAACTATGGCTACACCTTC.

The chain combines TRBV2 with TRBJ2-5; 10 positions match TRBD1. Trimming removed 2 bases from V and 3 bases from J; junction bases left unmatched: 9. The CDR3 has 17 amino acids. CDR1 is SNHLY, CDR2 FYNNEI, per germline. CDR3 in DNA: TGTGCCAGCAGTGAATGGGTGACAGGGGGCTTGGAAGAGACCCAGTACTTC. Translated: CASSEWVTGGLEETQYF. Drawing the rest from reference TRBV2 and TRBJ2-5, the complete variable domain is EPEVTQTPSHQVTQMGQEVILRCVPISNHLYFYWYRQILGQKVEFLVSFYNNEISEKSEIFDDQFSVERPDGSNFTLKIRSTKLEDSAMYFCASSEWVTGGLEETQYFGPGTRLLVL.